Presented here are 7 T cell receptor beta chains from one specimen sequenced in a study of PD-1 blockade in classical Hodgkin lymphoma. Described time point: newly diagnosed, previously untreated cHL patient sample. TCRdb keeps only in-frame clones here, not all; method: immunoSEQ multiplex PCR. The table includes 20,000 to 25,000 clones, nearly 95% detected once. The specimen sequenced was peripheral blood mononuclear cells (PBMCs). Receptors were obtained from a human donor with classical Hodgkin lymphoma.

The chain combines TRBV7-2 with TRBJ2-5, with 9 bases identical to TRBD2. The germline gives CDR1 SGHTA, CDR2 FQGNSA. This CDR3 contains 14 residues. V lost 4 bases, J lost 3 bases, and 3 bases stayed unmatched. CDR3 DNA: TGTGCCAGCAGCTCCCGACTAGCGGAAGAGACCCAGTACTTC. Its protein is CASSSRLAEETQYF.

This chain links TRBV4-3 with TRBJ1-1; D call uncertain. Trimming stripped 0 bases from V and 0 bases from J, with 8 bases between. The CDR3 covers 15 residues. Germline V gives CDR1 LGHNA, CDR2 YSLEER. The CDR3 DNA follows: TGCGCCAGCAGCCAAGACGAACGGATGAACACTGAAGCTTTCTTT. Amino acids: CASSQDERMNTEAFF.

The chain uses TRBV6-1 and TRBJ2-7; D gene uncertain. Per germline, CDR1 MNHNS and CDR2 SASEGT. Trimming shortened V by 3 bases and J by 5 bases, and 11 bases separated the two germline ends. The CDR3 sequence is 13 residues long. CDR3 sequence (DNA): TGTGCCAGCAGTGACGGGTTAGGGCACGAGCAGTACTTC. Protein: CASSDGLGHEQYF.

The V and J genes are TRBV7-8 and TRBJ2-1, with D perhaps being TRBD1 or TRBD2 (5 bases each). CDR3 length equals 16 residues. CDR1 and CDR2 (germline): SGHVS, FQNEAQ. The ends were cut back, 5 bases at V and 7 bases at J, with 21 bases in the middle. The CDR3 region is CASSPPGTGLRNEQFF. The CDR3, as DNA: TGTGCCAGCAGCCCCCCCGGGACGGGCCTTAGGAATGAGCAGTTCTTC.

V is TRBV7-8 and J is TRBJ1-5, with D maybe TRBD1 (5 bases). V lost 5 bases to trimming and J lost 1 base, with 21 bases between them. The germline CDR1 and CDR2 sequences are SGHVS and FQNEAQ. The CDR3 consists of 18 residues. CDR3 region: CASSRSGTALGSNQPQHF. Here the CDR3 DNA reads TGTGCCAGCAGCCGTTCCGGGACGGCGCTTGGCAGCAATCAGCCCCAGCATTTT.

The V and J genes are TRBV7-9 and TRBJ2-7, with a possible D match to TRBD1 (5 bases). The V end was cut by 6 bases, the J end by 2 bases, with 11 bases between. The CDR3 runs to 13 residues. Germline loops: CDR1 SEHNR, CDR2 FQNEAQ (reference sequence). CDR3 loop: CASSQGLTYEQYF. In nucleotides, the CDR3 is TGTGCCAGCAGTCAGGGTCTCACCTACGAGCAGTACTTC.

The chain recombines TRBV5-6 with TRBJ2-1, with 7 bases identical to TRBD1. Germline trimming cut 5 bases from V and 4 bases from J; bases unmatched to any gene: 9. Germline loops: CDR1 SGHDT, CDR2 YYEEEE. The CDR3 loop spans 15 amino acids. The CDR3 loop reads CASRSSGGPYNEQFF. In DNA, the CDR3 is TGTGCCAGCAGGTCCTCAGGGGGACCTTACAATGAGCAGTTCTTC.